The next 5 T cell receptor beta chains were all read from a single sample in a study of cytomegalovirus exposure and HLA in healthy donors. This PCR relied on a set of 60 Vbeta primers and 13 Jbeta primers. This table comes from immunoSEQ multiplex PCR, and its TCRdb copy is limited to in-frame clones, with some not included. The sample contains under 200,000 clones, 65% to 80% of which appear only once. The specimen was PBMCs. Receptors were obtained from a woman in her thirties or forties in good health and CMV-seropositive.

The chain has TRBV10-2 and TRBJ2-3; 7 bases are a match to TRBD1. Per germline, CDR1 WSHSY and CDR2 SAAADI. The trim removed 0 bases at V and 0 bases at J, leaving 0 bases unmatched. The CDR3 is 15 amino acids. The DNA for the CDR3 is TGCGCCAGCAGTGAGTCGGGACAGAGCACAGATACGCAGTATTTT. Translating it yields CASSESGQSTDTQYF.

The chain employs TRBV28 and TRBJ2-1, with unresolved D. Trimming took 7 bases from V and 6 from J, leaving 7 bases between them. The germline CDR1 and CDR2 sequences are MDHEN and SYDVKM. This CDR3 is 11 amino acids long. The CDR3 spells CASTRGNEQFF. The CDR3 coding sequence is TGTGCCAGCACCCGAGGCAATGAGCAGTTCTTC.

The J gene is TRBJ2-1, the V gene TRBV15, with TRBD2 matching over 11 bases. Germline V gene lookup returns CDR1 LNHNV and CDR2 YYDKDF (reference sequence). CDR3 length equals 16 residues. The ends lost 5 bases at V and 5 bases at J; junction bases unmatched: 8. The CDR3 protein is CATSAYGTSGDNEQFF. CDR3 DNA: TGTGCCACCAGCGCTTATGGGACTAGCGGAGACAATGAGCAGTTCTTC.

As for this clone: Mismatch with germline at one junction end may stem from a read error. The V call is TRBV7-9, the J call TRBJ2-7, with D maybe TRBD1 (5 bases). The germline gives CDR1 SEHNR, CDR2 FQNEAQ (reference sequence). This CDR3 is 15 amino acids long. The CDR3 region has the DNA TGTTCCAGCAGCTTAAGTCAGGGTGCCAGGAACGAGCAGTACTTC. Translated, it gives CSSSLSQGARNEQYF. Using reference TRBV7-9 and TRBJ2-7 for the parts outside the CDR3, the full variable domain is DTGVSQNPRHKITKRGQNVTFRCDPISEHNRLYWYRQTLGQGPEFLTYFQNEAQLEKSRLLSDRFSAERPKGSFSTLEIQRTEQGDSAMYLCSSSLSQGARNEQYFGPGTRLTVT.

In this sample, this clone turned up a few times. CDR3 bases: TGTGCCAGCAGCGTAGGGGCGGGAGGAGATACCGGGGAGCTGTTTTTT. This codes for CASSVGAGGDTGELFF. The chain is built from TRBV9 and TRBJ2-2; 8 bases map to TRBD2. The CDR3 contains 16 residues. The V and J ends lost 0 bases and 5 bases, in that order; junction bases with no gene match: 6. CDR1 is SGDLS and CDR2 is YYNGEE in the germline V gene. Based on the CDR3 plus reference TRBV9 and TRBJ2-2, the full variable domain is DSGVTQTPKHLITATGQRVTLRCSPRSGDLSVYWYQQSLDQGLQFLIQYYNGEERAKGNILERFSAQQFPDLHSELNLSSLELGDSALYFCASSVGAGGDTGELFFGEGSRLTVL.